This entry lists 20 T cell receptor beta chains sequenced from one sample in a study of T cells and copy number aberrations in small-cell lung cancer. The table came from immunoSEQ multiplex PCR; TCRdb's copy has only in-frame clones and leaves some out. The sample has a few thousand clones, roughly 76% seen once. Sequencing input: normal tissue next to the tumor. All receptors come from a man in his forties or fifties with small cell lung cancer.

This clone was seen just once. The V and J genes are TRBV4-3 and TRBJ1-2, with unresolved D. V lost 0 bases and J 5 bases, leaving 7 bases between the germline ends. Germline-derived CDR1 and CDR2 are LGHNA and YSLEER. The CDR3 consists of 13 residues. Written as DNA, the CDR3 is TGCGCCAGCAGCCAAGACCATAGTTATGGCTACACCTTC. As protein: CASSQDHSYGYTF.

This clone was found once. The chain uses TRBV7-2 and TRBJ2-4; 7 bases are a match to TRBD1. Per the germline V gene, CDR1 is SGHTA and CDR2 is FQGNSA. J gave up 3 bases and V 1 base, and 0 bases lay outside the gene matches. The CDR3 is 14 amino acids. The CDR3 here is CASSLDRGKNIQYF. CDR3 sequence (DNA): TGTGCCAGCAGCTTAGACAGGGGCAAAAACATTCAGTACTTC.

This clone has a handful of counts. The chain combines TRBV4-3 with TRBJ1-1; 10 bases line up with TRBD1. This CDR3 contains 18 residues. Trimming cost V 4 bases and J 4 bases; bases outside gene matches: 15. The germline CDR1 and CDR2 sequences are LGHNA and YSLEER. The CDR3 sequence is CASSLGTGATPYGTEAFF. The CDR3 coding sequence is TGCGCCAGCAGCCTTGGGACAGGGGCAACTCCTTATGGCACTGAAGCTTTCTTT.

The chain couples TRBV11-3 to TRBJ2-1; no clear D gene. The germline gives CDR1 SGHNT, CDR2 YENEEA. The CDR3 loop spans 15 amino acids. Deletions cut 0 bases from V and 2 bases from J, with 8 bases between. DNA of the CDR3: TGTGCCAGCAGCTTAGATTTGGCGGCCTACAATGAGCAGTTCTTC. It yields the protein CASSLDLAAYNEQFF. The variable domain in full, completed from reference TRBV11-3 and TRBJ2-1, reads EAGVVQSPRYKIIEKKQPVAFWCNPISGHNTLYWYLQNLGQGPELLIRYENEEAVDDSQLPKDRFSAERLKGVDSTLKIQPAELGDSAVYLCASSLDLAAYNEQFFGPGTRLTVL.

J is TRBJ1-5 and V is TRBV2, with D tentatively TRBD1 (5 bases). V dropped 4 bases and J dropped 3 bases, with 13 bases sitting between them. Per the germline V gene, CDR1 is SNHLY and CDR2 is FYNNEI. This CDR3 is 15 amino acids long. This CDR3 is CASSAIQEFNQPQHF. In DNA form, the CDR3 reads TGTGCCAGCAGTGCGATACAGGAATTCAATCAGCCCCAGCATTTT. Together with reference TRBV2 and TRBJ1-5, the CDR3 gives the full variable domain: EPEVTQTPSHQVTQMGQEVILRCVPISNHLYFYWYRQILGQKVEFLVSFYNNEISEKSEIFDDQFSVERPDGSNFTLKIRSTKLEDSAMYFCASSAIQEFNQPQHFGDGTRLSIL.

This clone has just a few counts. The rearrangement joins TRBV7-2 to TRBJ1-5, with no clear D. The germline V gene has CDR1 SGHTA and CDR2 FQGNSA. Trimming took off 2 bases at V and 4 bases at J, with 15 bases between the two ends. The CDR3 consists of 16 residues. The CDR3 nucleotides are TGTGCCAGCAGCTTAATGGGGTCAGGCGGAAATCAGCCCCAGCATTTT. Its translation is CASSLMGSGGNQPQHF.

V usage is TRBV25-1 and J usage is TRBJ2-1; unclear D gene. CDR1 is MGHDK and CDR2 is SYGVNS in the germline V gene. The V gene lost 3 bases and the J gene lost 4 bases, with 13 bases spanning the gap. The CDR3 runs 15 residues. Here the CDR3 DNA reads TGTGCCAGCAGTGATCTCTCTTCGGTTTACAATGAGCAGTTCTTC. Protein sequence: CASSDLSSVYNEQFF.

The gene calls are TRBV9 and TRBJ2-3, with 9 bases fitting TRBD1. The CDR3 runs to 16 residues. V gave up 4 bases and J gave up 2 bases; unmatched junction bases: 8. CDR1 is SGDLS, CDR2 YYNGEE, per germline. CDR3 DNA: TGTGCCAGCAGCTACAGGGGGCAGGTCTCCACAGATACGCAGTATTTT. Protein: CASSYRGQVSTDTQYF.

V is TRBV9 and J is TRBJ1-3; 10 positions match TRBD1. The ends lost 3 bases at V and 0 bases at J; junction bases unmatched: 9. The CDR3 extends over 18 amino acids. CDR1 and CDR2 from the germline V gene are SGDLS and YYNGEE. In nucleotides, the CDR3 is TGTGCCAGCAGCGAGAGGGGACAGGGGTCAAGCTCTGGAAACACCATATATTTT. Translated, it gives CASSERGQGSSSGNTIYF.

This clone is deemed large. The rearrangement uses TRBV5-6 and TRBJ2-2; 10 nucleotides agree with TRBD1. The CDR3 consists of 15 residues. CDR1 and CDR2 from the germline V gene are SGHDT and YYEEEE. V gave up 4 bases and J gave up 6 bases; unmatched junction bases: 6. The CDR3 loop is CASSADRGRSGELFF. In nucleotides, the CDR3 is TGTGCCAGCAGCGCAGACAGGGGGCGCTCCGGGGAGCTGTTTTTT.

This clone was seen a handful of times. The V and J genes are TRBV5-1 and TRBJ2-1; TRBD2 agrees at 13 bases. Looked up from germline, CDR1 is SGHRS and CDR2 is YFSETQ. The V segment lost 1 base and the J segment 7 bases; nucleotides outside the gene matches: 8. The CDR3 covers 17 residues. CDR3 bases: TGCGCCAGCAGCTTGACTAGCGGGGGGGCGGATGGGAATGAGCAGTTCTTC. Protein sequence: CASSLTSGGADGNEQFF.

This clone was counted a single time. CDR3 DNA sequence: TGTGCCAGCAGCGCTACCTTGCTAGCGGCCAATGGGGCCCAGTACTTC. It translates to CASSATLLAANGAQYF. The chain combines TRBV27 with TRBJ2-5; 7 bases fit TRBD2. Germline-derived CDR1 and CDR2 are MNHEY and SMNVEV (reference sequence). The V segment lost 6 bases and the J segment 9 bases; nucleotides outside the gene matches: 19. The CDR3 is made up of 16 amino acids.

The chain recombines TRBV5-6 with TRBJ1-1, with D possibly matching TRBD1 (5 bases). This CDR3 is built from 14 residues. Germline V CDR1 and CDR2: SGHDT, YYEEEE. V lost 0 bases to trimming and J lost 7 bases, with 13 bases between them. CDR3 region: CASSLAGYQGEAFF. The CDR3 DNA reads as TGTGCCAGCAGCTTGGCCGGGTATCAGGGTGAAGCTTTCTTT.

CDR3 protein: CASSYRVLRNTEAFF. CDR3 nucleotide sequence: TGTGCCAGCAGCTATCGGGTATTGCGGAACACTGAAGCTTTCTTT. The chain combines TRBV21-1 with TRBJ1-1. TRBV21-1 is deemed a pseudogene. This CDR3 spans 15 amino acids.

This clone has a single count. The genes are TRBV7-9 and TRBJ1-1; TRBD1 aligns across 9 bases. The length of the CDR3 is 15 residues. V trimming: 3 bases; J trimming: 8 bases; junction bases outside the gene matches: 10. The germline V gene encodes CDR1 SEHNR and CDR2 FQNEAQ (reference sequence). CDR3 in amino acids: CASSLGDRGSWEAFF. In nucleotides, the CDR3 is TGTGCCAGCAGCTTGGGTGACAGGGGGTCCTGGGAAGCTTTCTTT. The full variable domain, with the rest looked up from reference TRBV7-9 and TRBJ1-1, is DTGVSQNPRHKITKRGQNVTFRCDPISEHNRLYWYRQTLGQGPEFLTYFQNEAQLEKSRLLSDRFSAERPKGSFSTLEIQRTEQGDSAMYLCASSLGDRGSWEAFFGQGTRLTVV.

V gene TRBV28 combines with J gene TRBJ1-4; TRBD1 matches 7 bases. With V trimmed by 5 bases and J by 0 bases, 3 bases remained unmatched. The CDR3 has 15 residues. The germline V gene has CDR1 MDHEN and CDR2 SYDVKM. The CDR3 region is CASSLTGPTNEKLFF. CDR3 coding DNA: TGTGCCAGCAGTCTGACAGGGCCAACTAATGAAAAACTGTTTTTT.

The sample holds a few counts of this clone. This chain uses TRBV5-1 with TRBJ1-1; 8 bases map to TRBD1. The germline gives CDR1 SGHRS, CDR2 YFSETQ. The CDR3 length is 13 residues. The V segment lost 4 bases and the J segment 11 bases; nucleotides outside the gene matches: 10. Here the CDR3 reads CASSQQGGVDAFF. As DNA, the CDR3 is TGCGCCAGCAGCCAACAGGGGGGAGTGGACGCTTTCTTT.

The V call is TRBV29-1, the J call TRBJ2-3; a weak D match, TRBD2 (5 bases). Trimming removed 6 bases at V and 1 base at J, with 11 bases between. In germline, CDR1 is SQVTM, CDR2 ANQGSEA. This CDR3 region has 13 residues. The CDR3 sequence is CSVSGVRTDTQYF. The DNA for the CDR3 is TGCAGCGTCTCCGGGGTGCGCACAGATACGCAGTATTTT.

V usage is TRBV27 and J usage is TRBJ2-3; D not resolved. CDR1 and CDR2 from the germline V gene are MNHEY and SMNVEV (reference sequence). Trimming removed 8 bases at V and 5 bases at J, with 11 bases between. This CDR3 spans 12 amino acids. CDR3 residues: CASGRARDTQYF. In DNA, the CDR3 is TGTGCCAGCGGCCGGGCCAGAGATACGCAGTATTTT.

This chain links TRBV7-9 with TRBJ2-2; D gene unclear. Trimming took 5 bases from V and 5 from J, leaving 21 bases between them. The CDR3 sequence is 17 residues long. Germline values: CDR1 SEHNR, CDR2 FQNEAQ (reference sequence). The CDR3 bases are TGTGCCAGCAGCCTACAGTTACATCGGTCCTCTACCGGGGAGCTGTTTTTT. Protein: CASSLQLHRSSTGELFF.